These 9 T cell receptor beta chains came from one sample sequenced in a study of blood T cell repertoires in COVID-19. Assay used: immunoSEQ multiplex PCR; TCRdb lists only in-frame clones, some missing. Of about 100,000 clones detected, roughly 76% appear once; the ten largest clones hold around 4.7%. The sample comprised peripheral blood. The receptors here all came from a man older than 75 with COVID-19, enrolled during active disease.

The chain links TRBV7-8 to TRBJ2-5; tentatively, D is TRBD2 (6 bases). V lost 1 base and J lost 5, with 17 bases in between. CDR3 length equals 16 residues. The germline gives CDR1 SGHVS, CDR2 FQNEAQ. The CDR3 is CASSLVGGGRSETQYF. The DNA of the CDR3 is TGTGCCAGCAGCTTAGTGGGGGGAGGCAGGTCGGAGACCCAGTACTTC.

The gene calls are TRBV27 and TRBJ2-7; 13 bases align to TRBD2. After removal of 5 bases from V and 7 bases from J, the junction contained 14 bases not matched to a gene. Germline V gene lookup returns CDR1 MNHEY and CDR2 SMNVEV (reference sequence). The CDR3 is 17 residues long. The CDR3 nucleotides are TGTGCCAGCAGTCCGATACTAGCGGGAGGGTTCTCTGGGGAGCAGTACTTC. This encodes CASSPILAGGFSGEQYF.

V usage is TRBV19 and J usage is TRBJ1-2; TRBD1 agrees at 10 bases. Germline loops: CDR1 LNHDA, CDR2 SQIVND (reference sequence). The CDR3 contains 16 residues. Germline trimming cut 5 bases from V and 8 bases from J; bases unmatched to any gene: 14. This CDR3 reads CASSPTSAGTGDGYTF. CDR3 nucleotides: TGTGCCAGTAGTCCAACTTCGGCCGGGACAGGGGACGGCTACACCTTC.

The chain uses TRBV3-1 (or the pseudogene TRBV3-2) and TRBJ2-4; D is undetermined. The CDR3 has 13 amino acids. The germline gives CDR1 LGHDT, CDR2 YNNKEL (reference sequence). Trimming stripped 1 base from V and 9 bases from J, with 10 bases between. CDR3: CASSQGPTSIQYF. For the CDR3, the DNA is TGTGCCAGCAGCCAAGGTCCCACAAGCATTCAGTACTTC.

The rearrangement links TRBV7-8 to TRBJ1-6; 7 bases are a match to TRBD1. J gave up 8 bases and V 2 bases, and 3 bases lay outside the gene matches. CDR3 size: 14 residues. Germline CDR1 SGHVS, CDR2 FQNEAQ. This chain's CDR3 is CASSLSQGDSPLHF. CDR3 in DNA: TGTGCCAGCAGCTTATCCCAGGGGGATTCACCCCTCCACTTT. The variable domain in full, with the rest retrieved from reference TRBV7-8 and TRBJ1-6, is GAGVSQSPRYKVAKRGQDVALRCDPISGHVSLFWYQQALGQGPEFLTYFQNEAQLDKSGLPSDRFFAERPEGSVSTLKIQRTQQEDSAVYLCASSLSQGDSPLHFGNGTRLTVT.

The chain carries TRBV10-3 and TRBJ2-7; 10 bases map to TRBD1. CDR3 length: 15 residues. The J segment lost 1 base and the V segment lost 6 bases, leaving 6 bases of the junction unmatched. CDR1 ENHRY and CDR2 SYGVKD come from the germline V gene. As DNA, the CDR3 is TGTGCCATCAGAAACCGGGACAGGGGTTCCTACGAGCAGTACTTC. Translated: CAIRNRDRGSYEQYF.

The rearrangement uses TRBV6-5 and TRBJ2-7; 7 nucleotides align to TRBD2. Trimming removed 4 bases from V and 3 bases from J; junction bases left unmatched: 12. CDR1 is MNHEY, CDR2 SVGAGI, per germline. The CDR3 extends over 16 amino acids. The CDR3 sequence: CASSSLRGGRVYEQYF. The CDR3 coding sequence is TGTGCCAGCAGTTCCCTAAGGGGAGGGAGGGTCTACGAGCAGTACTTC.

J is TRBJ1-5 and V is TRBV6-1, with TRBD1 identical over 8 bases. The V segment lost 2 bases and the J segment 4 bases; nucleotides outside the gene matches: 7. This CDR3 is built from 16 residues. The germline V gene has CDR1 MNHNS and CDR2 SASEGT. Here the CDR3 reads CASSEQGAMGNQPQHF. CDR3 nucleotide sequence: TGTGCCAGCAGTGAACAGGGGGCAATGGGGAATCAGCCCCAGCATTTT.

The chain links TRBV4-3 to TRBJ2-7; 7 bases match TRBD1. This CDR3 has 15 amino acids. Trimming removed 0 bases from V and 3 bases from J; junction bases left unmatched: 5. Germline-derived CDR1 and CDR2 are LGHNA and YSLEER. The CDR3 region is CASSQEQGQHYEQYF. DNA for the CDR3: TGCGCCAGCAGCCAAGAGCAGGGACAGCACTACGAGCAGTACTTC.